This TCR beta chain derives from a study of T cell responses to AZD1222 COVID-19 vaccine. General study findings and limits: The breadth and depth of Spike-specific TCRs increased once two AZD1222 doses had been given. After the peak T cell response, and only then, were repertoires sampled.

Turning to this clone: Its antigen is as yet unknown. At the DNA level, this CDR3 is encoded by other sequences in the same sample as well.

The CDR3 is made up of 14 amino acids. V lost 1 base, J lost 3 bases, and 8 bases lay in between. CDR1 and CDR2 (germline): SGHAT, FQNNGV. This table comes from immunoSEQ multiplex PCR, and its TCRdb copy is limited to in-frame clones, with some not included. The sample yields some 150,000 clones, 80% to 95% seen once. This receptor was taken from an adult who received the AZD1222 COVID-19 vaccine. Here the sequenced sample was peripheral blood, taken 28 days after the second AZD1222 dose. The chain couples TRBV11-2 to TRBJ2-3; perhaps TRBD1 as D (6 bases). The CDR3 sequence: CASSLGRGTDTQYF. The CDR3, as DNA: TGTGCCAGCAGCTTAGGCAGGGGTACAGATACGCAGTATTTT.